This section outlines one T cell receptor (beta chain) sequence together with its context. Its target is not known. Reprocessing the 5' RACE reads, TCRdb reports a single entry for every CDR3 protein and omits DNA. The specimen's table records hundreds of thousands of distinct CDR3 sequences. There are 14 residues in the CDR3. Looked up from germline, CDR1 is MNHEY and CDR2 is SMNVEV (reference sequence). These data originate in a study of T cells expressing NK-cell markers. Study observations and caveats: Researchers report these clonotypes also headed the CD3+CD56-NKG2C+ fraction in a few donors.

The source material was blood T cells: a sorted CD56 or NKG2C T cell subset, CD4+ or CD8+ T cells, or bulk PBMC T cells (not recorded which). This TCR derives from a woman between 18 and 70 years old in good health. The chain links TRBV27 to TRBJ1-5; TCRdb returns TRBD1, unconfirmable since there is no DNA. CDR3 in amino acids: CASSYRDRNQPQHF.